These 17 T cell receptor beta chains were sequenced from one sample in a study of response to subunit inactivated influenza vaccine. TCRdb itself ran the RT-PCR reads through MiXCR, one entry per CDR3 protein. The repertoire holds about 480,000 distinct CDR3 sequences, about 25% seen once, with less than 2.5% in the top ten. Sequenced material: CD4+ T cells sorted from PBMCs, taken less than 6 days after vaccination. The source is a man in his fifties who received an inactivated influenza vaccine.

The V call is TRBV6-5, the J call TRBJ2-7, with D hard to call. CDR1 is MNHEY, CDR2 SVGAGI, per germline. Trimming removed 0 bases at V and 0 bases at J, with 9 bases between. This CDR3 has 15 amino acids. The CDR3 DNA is TGTGCCAGCAGTTACTCGAATCTATTCTCCTACGAGCAGTACTTC. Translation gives CASSYSNLFSYEQYF.

The CDR3 DNA follows: TGTGCCAGCAGTTTTGCAGGGGGGAATACCTACAATGAGCAGTTCTTC. Protein product: CASSFAGGNTYNEQFF. The V gene is TRBV28, the J gene TRBJ2-1; possibly TRBD1 for D (7 bases). The V and J ends lost 3 bases and 2 bases respectively, with 14 bases between them. Germline V gene data show CDR1 as MDHEN and CDR2 as SYDVKM. This CDR3 spans 16 amino acids.

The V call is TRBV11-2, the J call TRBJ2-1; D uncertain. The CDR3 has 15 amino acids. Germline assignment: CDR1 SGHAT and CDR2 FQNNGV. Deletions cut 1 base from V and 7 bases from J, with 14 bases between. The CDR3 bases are TGTGCCAGCAGCTTAGTTCGAGGTTCGCCGAATGAGCAGTTCTTC. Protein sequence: CASSLVRGSPNEQFF.

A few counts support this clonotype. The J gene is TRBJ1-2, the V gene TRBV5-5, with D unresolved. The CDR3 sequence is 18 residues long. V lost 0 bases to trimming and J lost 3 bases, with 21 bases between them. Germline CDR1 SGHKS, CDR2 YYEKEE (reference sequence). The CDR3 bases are TGTGCCAGCAGCTTGGGTCAGCGAAGGGTATTTGGGGACTATGGCTACACCTTC. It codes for CASSLGQRRVFGDYGYTF.

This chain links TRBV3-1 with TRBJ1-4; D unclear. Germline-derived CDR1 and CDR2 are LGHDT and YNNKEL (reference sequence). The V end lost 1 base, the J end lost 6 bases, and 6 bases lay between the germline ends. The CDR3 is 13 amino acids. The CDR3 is CASSQGQYEKLFF. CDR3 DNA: TGTGCCAGCAGCCAAGGGCAATATGAAAAACTGTTTTTT.

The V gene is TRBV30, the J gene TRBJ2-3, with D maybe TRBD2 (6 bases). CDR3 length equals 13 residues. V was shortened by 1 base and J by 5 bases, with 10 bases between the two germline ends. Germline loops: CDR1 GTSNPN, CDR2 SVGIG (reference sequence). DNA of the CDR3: TGTGCCTGGAGTGGTGTTAGCGGAGATACGCAGTATTTT. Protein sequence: CAWSGVSGDTQYF. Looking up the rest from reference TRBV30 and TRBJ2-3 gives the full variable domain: SQTIHQWPATLVQPVGSPLSLECTVEGTSNPNLYWYRQAAGRGLQLLFYSVGIGQISSEVPQNLSASRPQDRQFILSSKKLLLSDSGFYLCAWSGVSGDTQYFGPGTRLTVL.

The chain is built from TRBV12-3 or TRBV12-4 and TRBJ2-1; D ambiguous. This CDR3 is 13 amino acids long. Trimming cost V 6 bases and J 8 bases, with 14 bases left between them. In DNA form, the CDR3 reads TGTGCCAGCAGCCTGATACCCGTCCATGAGCAGTTCTTC. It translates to CASSLIPVHEQFF.

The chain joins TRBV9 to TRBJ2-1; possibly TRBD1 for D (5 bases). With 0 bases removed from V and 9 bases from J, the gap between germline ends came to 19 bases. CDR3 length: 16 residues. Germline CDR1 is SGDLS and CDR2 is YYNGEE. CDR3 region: CASSVGISTGQGEQFF. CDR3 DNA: TGTGCCAGCAGCGTAGGTATTAGCACGGGCCAGGGTGAGCAGTTCTTC.

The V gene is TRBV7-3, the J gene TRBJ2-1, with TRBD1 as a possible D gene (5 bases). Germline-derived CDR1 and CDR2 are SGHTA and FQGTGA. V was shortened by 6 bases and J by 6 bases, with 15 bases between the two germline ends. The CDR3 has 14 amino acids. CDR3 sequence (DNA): TGTGCCAGCAGTTCTTTGGGGCCGGCCAATGAGCAGTTCTTC. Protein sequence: CASSSLGPANEQFF.

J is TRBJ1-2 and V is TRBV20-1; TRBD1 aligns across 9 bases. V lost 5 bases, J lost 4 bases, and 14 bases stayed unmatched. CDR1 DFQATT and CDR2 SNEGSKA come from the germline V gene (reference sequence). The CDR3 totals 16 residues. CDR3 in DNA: TGCAGTGCTGAGGCCGGGACAGGGTATCTCGGCTATGGCTACACCTTC. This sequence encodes CSAEAGTGYLGYGYTF.

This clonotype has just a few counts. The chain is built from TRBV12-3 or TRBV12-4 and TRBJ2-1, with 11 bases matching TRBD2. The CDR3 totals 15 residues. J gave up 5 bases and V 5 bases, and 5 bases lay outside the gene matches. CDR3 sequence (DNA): TGTGCCAGCAGTCCCGGGACTAGCGGACACAATGAGCAGTTCTTC. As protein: CASSPGTSGHNEQFF.

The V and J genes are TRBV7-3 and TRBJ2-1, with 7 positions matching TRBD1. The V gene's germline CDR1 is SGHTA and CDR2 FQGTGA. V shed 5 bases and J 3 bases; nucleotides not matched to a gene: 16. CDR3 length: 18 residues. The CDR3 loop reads CASSPLTVDRKNYNEQFF. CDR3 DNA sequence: TGTGCCAGCAGCCCCCTCACCGTGGACAGGAAAAACTACAATGAGCAGTTCTTC.

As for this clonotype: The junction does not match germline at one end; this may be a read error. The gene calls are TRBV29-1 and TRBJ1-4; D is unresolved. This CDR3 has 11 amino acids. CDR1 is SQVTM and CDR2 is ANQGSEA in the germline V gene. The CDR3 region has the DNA TGCAGCGTCGAAGTGGGGAAAAAACTGTTTTTT. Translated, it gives CSVEVGKKLFF. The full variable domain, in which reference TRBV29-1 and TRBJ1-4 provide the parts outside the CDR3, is SAVISQKPSRDICQRGTSLTIQCQVDSQVTMMFWYRQQPGQSLTLIATANQGSEATYESGFVIDKFPISRPNLTFSTLTVSNMSPEDSSIYLCSVEVGKKLFFGSGTQLSVL.

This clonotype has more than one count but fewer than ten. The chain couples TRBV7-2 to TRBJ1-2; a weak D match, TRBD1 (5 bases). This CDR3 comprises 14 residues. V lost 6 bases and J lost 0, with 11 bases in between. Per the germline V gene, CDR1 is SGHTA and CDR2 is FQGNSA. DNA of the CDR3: TGTGCCAGCAGAGGACAAGAAGCTAACTATGGCTACACCTTC. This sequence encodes CASRGQEANYGYTF.

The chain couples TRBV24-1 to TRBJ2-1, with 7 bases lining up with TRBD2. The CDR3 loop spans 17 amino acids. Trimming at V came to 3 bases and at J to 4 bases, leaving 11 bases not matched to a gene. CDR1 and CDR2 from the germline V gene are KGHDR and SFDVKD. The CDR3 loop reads CATSDPKTSEQYNEQFF. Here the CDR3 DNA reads TGTGCCACCAGTGATCCAAAAACTAGCGAGCAATACAATGAGCAGTTCTTC.

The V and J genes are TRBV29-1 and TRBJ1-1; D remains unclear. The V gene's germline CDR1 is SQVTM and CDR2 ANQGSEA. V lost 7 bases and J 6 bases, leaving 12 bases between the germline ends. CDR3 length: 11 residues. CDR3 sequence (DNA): TGCAGCGGGAACAGAGCTTCTGAAGCTTTCTTT. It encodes CSGNRASEAFF.

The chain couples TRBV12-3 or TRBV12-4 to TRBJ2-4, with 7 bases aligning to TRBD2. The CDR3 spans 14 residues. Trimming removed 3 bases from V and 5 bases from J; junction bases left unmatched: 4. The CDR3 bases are TGTGCCAGCAGTTTGGGGGGGTTCCAAAACATTCAGTACTTC. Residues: CASSLGGFQNIQYF.